This T cell receptor beta chain was profiled in a study of OX40 agonist ivuxolimab in advanced cancers. Study-level background: Eligibility admitted prior anti-PD-1, anti-PD-L1 or anti-CTLA-4 therapy; roughly 39% had some.

Assay used: immunoSEQ multiplex PCR; TCRdb lists only in-frame clones, some missing. The sample has 70,000 or so clones, roughly 89% seen once; the top ten hold about 0.72%. The investigators sampled blood at baseline, at cycle 4 day 1, and at cycle 7 day 1. In germline, CDR1 is SEHNR, CDR2 FQNEAQ (reference sequence). The CDR3 is 15 amino acids. V was shortened by 6 bases and J by 0 bases, with 9 bases between the two germline ends. The receptor was derived from an adult with an advanced solid tumor such as melanoma, head and neck, liver or kidney cancer. The material sequenced was CD4+ or CD8+ T cells sorted from blood, taken in a trial of the OX40 agonist ivuxolimab. This chain links TRBV7-9 with TRBJ2-6; tentatively, D is TRBD1 (6 bases). The CDR3 reads CASRKQGSGANVLTF. CDR3 in DNA: TGTGCCAGCAGAAAACAGGGCTCTGGGGCCAACGTCCTGACTTTC.